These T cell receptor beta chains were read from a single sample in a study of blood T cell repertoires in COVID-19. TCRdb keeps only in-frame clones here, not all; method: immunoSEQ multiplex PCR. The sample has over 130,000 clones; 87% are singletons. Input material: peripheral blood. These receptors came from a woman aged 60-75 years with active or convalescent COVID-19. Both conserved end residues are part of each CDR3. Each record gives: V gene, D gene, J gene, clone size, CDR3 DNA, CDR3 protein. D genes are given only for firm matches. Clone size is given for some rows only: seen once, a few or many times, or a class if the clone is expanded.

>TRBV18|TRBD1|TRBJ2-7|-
TGTGCCAGCTCGTCCAGGACAGGGAGCTCCTACGAGCAGTACTTC
CASSSRTGSSYEQYF
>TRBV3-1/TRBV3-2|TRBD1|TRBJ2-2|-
TGTGCCAGCAGCCGAGGACAGGGGTTGGGGACCGGGGAGCTGTTTTTT
CASSRGQGLGTGELFF
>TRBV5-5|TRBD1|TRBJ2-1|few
TGTGCCAGCAGCTCTGCCGGGACAGGGACCTACAATGAGCAGTTCTTC
CASSSAGTGTYNEQFF
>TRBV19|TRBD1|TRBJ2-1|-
TGTGCCAGTAGTATAGGGGGGACAGGGCTCGATCAGCAGTTCTTC
CASSIGGTGLDQQFF
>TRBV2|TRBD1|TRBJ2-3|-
TGTGCCAGCAGCAGGCCGGGACAGCGCACAGATACGCAGTATTTT
CASSRPGQRTDTQYF
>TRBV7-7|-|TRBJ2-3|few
TGTGCTAGCAGTGCGGGGCTAGGAAGCACAGATACGCAGTATTTT
CASSAGLGSTDTQYF
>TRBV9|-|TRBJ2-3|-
TGTGCCAGCAGCGTAGGTCCAGGGGCAGATACGCAGTATTTT
CASSVGPGADTQYF
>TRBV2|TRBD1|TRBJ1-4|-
TGTGCCAGCAGACCCGGGACAGTAAGCGGAAAACTGTTTTTT
CASRPGTVSGKLFF
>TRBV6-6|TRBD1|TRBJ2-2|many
TGTGCCAGCAGTCCACGAACCGACCGGGACAGGGGGCGTACCGGGGAGCTGTTTTTT
CASSPRTDRDRGRTGELFF
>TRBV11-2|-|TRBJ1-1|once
TGTGCCAGCAGCTGGGACATACACACTGAAGCTTTCTTT
CASSWDIHTEAFF
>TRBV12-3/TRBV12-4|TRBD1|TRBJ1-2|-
TGTGCCAGCAGTCCCGGACAGGGGTATGGCTACACCTTC
CASSPGQGYGYTF
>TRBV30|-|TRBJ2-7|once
TGTGCCTGGGGTACAGGTTACTACGAGCAGTACTTC
CAWGTGYYEQYF
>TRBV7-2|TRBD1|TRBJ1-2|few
TGTGCCAGCAGCTTGTCAGGGGGTTTTAGTGGCTACACCTTC
CASSLSGGFSGYTF
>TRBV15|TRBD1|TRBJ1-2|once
TGTGCCACCAGCCCCGCGGGGACAGCCACTAACTATGGCTACACCTTC
CATSPAGTATNYGYTF
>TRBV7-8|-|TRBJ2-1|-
TGTGCCAGCATGTTTTGGGTATTAGCAGGGAATGAGCAGTTCTTC
CASMFWVLAGNEQFF
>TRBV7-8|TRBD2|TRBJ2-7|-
TGTGCCAGCAGCATTTGGGGGGCTAGCGGGGTCCTTGACGAGCAGTACTTC
CASSIWGASGVLDEQYF